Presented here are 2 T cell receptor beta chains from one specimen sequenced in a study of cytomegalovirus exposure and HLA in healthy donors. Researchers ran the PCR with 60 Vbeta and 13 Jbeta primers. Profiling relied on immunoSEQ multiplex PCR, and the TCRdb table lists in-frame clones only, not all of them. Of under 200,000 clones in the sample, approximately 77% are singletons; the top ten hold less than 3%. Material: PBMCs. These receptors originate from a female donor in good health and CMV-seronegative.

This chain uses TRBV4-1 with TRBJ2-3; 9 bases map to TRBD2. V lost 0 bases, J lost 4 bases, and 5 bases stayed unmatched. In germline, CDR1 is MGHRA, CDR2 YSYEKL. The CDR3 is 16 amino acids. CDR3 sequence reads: CASSQEGTSRADTQYF. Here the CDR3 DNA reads TGCGCCAGCAGCCAAGAGGGGACTAGCAGAGCAGATACGCAGTATTTT.

As DNA, the CDR3 is TGTGCCAGCAGTTCCGCGGGAGGGGGGAAGAAAAAACTGTTTTTT. Protein sequence: CASSSAGGGKKKLFF. V usage is TRBV27 and J usage is TRBJ1-4, with D possibly TRBD1 on 6 matching bases. CDR1 and CDR2 from the germline V gene are MNHEY and SMNVEV (reference sequence). The CDR3 totals 15 residues. Trimming stripped 4 bases from V and 9 bases from J, with 18 bases between. The variable domain in full, completed from reference TRBV27 and TRBJ1-4, reads EAQVTQNPRYLITVTGKKLTVTCSQNMNHEYMSWYRQDPGLGLRQIYYSMNVEVTDKGDVPEGYKVSRKEKRNFPLILESPSPNQTSLYFCASSSAGGGKKKLFFGSGTQLSVL.